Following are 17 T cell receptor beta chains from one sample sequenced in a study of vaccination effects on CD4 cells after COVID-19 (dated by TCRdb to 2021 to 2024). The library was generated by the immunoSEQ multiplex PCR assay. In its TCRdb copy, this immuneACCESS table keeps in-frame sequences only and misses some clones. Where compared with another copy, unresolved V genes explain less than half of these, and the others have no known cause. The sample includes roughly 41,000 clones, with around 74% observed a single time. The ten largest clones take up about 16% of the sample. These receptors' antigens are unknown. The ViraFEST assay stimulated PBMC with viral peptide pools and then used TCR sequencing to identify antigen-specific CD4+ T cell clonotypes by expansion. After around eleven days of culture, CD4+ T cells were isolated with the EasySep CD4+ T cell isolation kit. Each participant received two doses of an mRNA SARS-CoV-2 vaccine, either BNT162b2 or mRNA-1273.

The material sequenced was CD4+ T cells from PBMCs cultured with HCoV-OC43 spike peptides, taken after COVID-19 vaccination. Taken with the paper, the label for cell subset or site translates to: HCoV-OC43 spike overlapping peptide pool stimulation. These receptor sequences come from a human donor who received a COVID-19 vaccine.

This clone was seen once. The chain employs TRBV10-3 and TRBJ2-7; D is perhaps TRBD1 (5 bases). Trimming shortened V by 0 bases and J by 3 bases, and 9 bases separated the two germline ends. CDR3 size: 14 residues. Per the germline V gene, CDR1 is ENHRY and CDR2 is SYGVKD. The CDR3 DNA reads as TGTGCCATCAGTGAGTCGAATCAGGGCTACGAGCAGTACTTC. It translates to CAISESNQGYEQYF.

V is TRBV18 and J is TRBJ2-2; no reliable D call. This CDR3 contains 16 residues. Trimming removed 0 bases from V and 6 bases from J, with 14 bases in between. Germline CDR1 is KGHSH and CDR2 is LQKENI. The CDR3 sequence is CASSPPRRTQAGELFF. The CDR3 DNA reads TGTGCCAGCTCACCACCCCGCCGGACGCAGGCCGGGGAGCTGTTTTTT.

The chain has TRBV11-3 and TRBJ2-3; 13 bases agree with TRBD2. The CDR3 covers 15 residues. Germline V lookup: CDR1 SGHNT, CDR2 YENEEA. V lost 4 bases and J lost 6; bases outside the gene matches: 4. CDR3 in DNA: TGTGCCAGCAGCTCCCAGACTAGCGGGGGGGATACGCAGTATTTT. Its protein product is CASSSQTSGGDTQYF.

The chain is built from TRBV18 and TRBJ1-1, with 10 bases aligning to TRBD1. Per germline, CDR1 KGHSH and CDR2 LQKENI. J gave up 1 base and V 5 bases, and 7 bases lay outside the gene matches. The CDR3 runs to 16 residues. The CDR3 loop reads CASSKATGGPNTEAFF. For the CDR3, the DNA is TGTGCCAGCTCAAAAGCGACAGGGGGCCCGAACACTGAAGCTTTCTTT. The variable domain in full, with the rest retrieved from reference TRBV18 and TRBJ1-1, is NAGVMQNPRHLVRRRGQEARLRCSPMKGHSHVYWYRQLPEEGLKFMVYLQKENIIDESGMPKERFSAEFPKEGPSILRIQQVVRGDSAAYFCASSKATGGPNTEAFFGQGTRLTVV.

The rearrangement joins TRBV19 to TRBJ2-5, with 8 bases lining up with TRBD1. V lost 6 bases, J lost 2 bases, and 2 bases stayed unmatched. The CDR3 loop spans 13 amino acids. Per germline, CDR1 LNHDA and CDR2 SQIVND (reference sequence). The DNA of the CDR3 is TGTGCCAGTAGCACAGGGGGGCAAGAGACCCAGTACTTC. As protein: CASSTGGQETQYF.

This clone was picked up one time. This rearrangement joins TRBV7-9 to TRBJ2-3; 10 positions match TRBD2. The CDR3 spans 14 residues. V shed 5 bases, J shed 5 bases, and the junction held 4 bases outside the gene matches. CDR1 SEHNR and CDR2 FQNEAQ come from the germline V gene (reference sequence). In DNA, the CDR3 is TGTGCCAGCAGCCGTCCTAGCGGGGGAGATACGCAGTATTTT. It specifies CASSRPSGGDTQYF.

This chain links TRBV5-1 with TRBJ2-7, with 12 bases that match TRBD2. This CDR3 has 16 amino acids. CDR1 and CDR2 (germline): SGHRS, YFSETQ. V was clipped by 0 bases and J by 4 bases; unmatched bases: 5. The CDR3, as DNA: TGCGCCAGCAGCTTGGACACTAGCGGGAGGAAGTACGAGCAGTACTTC. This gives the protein CASSLDTSGRKYEQYF.

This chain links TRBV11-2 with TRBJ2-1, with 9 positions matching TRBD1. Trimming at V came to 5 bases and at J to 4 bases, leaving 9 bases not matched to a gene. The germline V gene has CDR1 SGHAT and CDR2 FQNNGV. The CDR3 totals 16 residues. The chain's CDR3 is CASSLQGQGSYNEQFF. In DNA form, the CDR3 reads TGTGCCAGCAGCCTTCAAGGACAGGGGAGTTACAATGAGCAGTTCTTC.

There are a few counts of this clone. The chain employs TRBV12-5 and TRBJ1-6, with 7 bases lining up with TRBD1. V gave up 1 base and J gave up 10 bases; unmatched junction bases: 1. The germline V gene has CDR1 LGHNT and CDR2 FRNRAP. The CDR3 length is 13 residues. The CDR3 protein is CASGLDRGSPLHF. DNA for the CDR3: TGTGCTAGTGGTTTGGACAGGGGATCACCCCTCCACTTT.

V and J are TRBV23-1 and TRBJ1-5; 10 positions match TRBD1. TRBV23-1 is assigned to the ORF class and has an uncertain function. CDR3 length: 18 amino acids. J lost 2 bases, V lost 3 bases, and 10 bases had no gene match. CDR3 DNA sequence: TGCGCCAGCAGTCATAGGGACAGGGGAATGTTTGGCAATCAGCCCCAGCATTTT. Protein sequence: CASSHRDRGMFGNQPQHF.

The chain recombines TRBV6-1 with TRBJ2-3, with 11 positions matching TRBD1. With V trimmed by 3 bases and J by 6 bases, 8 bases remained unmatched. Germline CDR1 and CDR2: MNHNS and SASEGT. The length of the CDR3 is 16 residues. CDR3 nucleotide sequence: TGTGCCAGCAGTGAGGGGACAGGGGGAAGGGGGGATACGCAGTATTTT. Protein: CASSEGTGGRGDTQYF.

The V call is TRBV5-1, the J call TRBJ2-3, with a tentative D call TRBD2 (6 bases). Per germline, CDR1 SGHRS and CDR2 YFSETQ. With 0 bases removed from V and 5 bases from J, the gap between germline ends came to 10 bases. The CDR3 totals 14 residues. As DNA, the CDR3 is TGCGCCAGCAGCTTGGGCGGGGCGGGAGATACGCAGTATTTT. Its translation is CASSLGGAGDTQYF.

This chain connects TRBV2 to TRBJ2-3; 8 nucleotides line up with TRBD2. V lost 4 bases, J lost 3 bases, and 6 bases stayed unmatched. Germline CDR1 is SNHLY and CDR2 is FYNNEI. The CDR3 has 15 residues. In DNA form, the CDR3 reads TGTGCCAGCAGTGTGAGCGGGGGTGGGACAGATACGCAGTATTTT. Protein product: CASSVSGGGTDTQYF.

CDR3 region: CASSPRSQTNEQFF. As DNA, the CDR3 is TGTGCCAGCTCACCAAGGTCACAAACAAATGAGCAGTTCTTC. The chain couples TRBV18 to TRBJ2-1; no definite D call. Trimming cost V 2 bases and J 7 bases, with 12 bases left between them. Germline V gives CDR1 KGHSH, CDR2 LQKENI. The CDR3 has 14 amino acids.

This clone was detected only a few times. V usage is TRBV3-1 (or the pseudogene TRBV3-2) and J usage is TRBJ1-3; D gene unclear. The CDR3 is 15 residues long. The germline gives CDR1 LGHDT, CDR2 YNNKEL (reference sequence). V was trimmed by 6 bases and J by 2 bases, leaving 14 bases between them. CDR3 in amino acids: CASSPGGVTGNTIYF. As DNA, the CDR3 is TGTGCCAGCAGTCCCGGCGGAGTCACTGGAAACACCATATATTTT.

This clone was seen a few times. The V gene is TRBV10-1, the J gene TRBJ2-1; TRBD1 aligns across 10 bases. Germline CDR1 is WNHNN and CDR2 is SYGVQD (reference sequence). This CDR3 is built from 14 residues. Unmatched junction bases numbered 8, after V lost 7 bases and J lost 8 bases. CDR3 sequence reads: CASKTGTGEDEQFF. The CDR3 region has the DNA TGCGCCAGCAAGACCGGGACAGGGGAAGATGAGCAGTTCTTC.

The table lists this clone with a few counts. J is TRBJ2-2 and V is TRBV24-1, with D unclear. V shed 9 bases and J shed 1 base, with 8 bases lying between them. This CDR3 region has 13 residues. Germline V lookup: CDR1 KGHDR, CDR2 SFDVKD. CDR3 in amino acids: CATGSQNTGELFF. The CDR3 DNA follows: TGTGCCACCGGGTCGCAGAACACCGGGGAGCTGTTTTTT.